One and the same sample provided the 22 T cell receptor beta chains below, sequenced in a study of a mutant IDH1 vaccine in newly diagnosed glioma. Regarding time point: week 11, during vaccination. A 20-mer mutant IDH1 peptide at 300 ug was injected subcutaneously with topical imiquimod. Clones were read by immunoSEQ multiplex PCR, and TCRdb kept only the in-frame ones, dropping some. Of 40,000 to 55,000 clones listed, roughly nine tenths were seen once; the top ten hold approximately 2.5%. These receptors' targets are unknown. The input for sequencing was PBMCs, taken from a glioma patient whose treatment included an IDH1 peptide vaccine. Receptor source: a man in his fifties with glioma.

The chain carries TRBV28 and TRBJ2-7; no definite D call. The CDR3 has 14 amino acids. The V end lost 6 bases, the J end lost 3 bases, and 15 bases lay between the germline ends. In germline, CDR1 is MDHEN, CDR2 SYDVKM. DNA of the CDR3: TGTGCCAGCAGACAGAATCGACCATTCTACGAGCAGTACTTC. Encoded protein: CASRQNRPFYEQYF.

The chain links TRBV2 to TRBJ1-5, with a tentative D call TRBD1 (5 bases). Looked up from germline, CDR1 is SNHLY and CDR2 is FYNNEI. This CDR3 has 15 residues. Trimming cost V 1 base and J 4 bases, with 11 bases left between them. This CDR3 reads CASSEGGARNQPQHF. CDR3 DNA sequence: TGTGCCAGCAGTGAAGGAGGGGCCCGGAATCAGCCCCAGCATTTT.

This CDR3 reads CASSANLAGYHEQYF. In DNA, the CDR3 is TGTGCCAGCAGCGCCAATTTAGCGGGGTACCACGAGCAGTACTTC. The chain uses TRBV11-1 and TRBJ2-7; 8 bases align to TRBD2. With 5 bases clipped from V and 5 bases from J, the junction kept 11 bases outside the gene matches. This CDR3 region has 15 residues. Germline V gives CDR1 SGHAT, CDR2 FQDESV (reference sequence).

The V gene is TRBV19, the J gene TRBJ1-4; 7 bases are a match to TRBD1. Unmatched junction bases numbered 9, after V lost 11 bases and J lost 0 bases. Germline CDR1 and CDR2: LNHDA and SQIVND (reference sequence). CDR3 length: 15 residues. CDR3 DNA: TGTGCCTGTACCGGGACAGACGCAACTAATGAAAAACTGTTTTTT. Amino acid sequence: CACTGTDATNEKLFF.

V usage is TRBV7-6 and J usage is TRBJ1-4, with TRBD1 matching 9 bases. Germline V lookup: CDR1 SGHVS, CDR2 FNYEAQ. CDR3 length equals 15 residues. V was pared by 1 base and J by 7 bases, with 4 bases of the junction left unmatched. In DNA, the CDR3 is TGTGCCAGCAGCTTAGAGGGGACAGGGATTGAAAAACTGTTTTTT. This translates into CASSLEGTGIEKLFF.

V is TRBV30 and J is TRBJ1-5, with a possible D match to TRBD1 (5 bases). This CDR3 is built from 16 residues. From germline, CDR1 is GTSNPN and CDR2 SVGIG (reference sequence). The V end lost 3 bases, the J end lost 0 bases, and 15 bases lay between the germline ends. CDR3 bases: TGTGCCTGGAGCGCCTGGGACGGCTATAGCAATCAGCCCCAGCATTTT. It specifies CAWSAWDGYSNQPQHF.

The V and J genes are TRBV13 and TRBJ2-2, with D uncertain. The germline V gene encodes CDR1 PRHDT and CDR2 FYEKMQ (reference sequence). The V end was cut by 5 bases, the J end by 5 bases, with 9 bases between. This CDR3 region has 13 residues. The CDR3 is CASSHRRTGELFF. The CDR3 nucleotides read TGTGCCAGCAGCCACCGACGTACCGGGGAGCTGTTTTTT.

The V call is TRBV15, the J call TRBJ1-2; tentative D call: TRBD1 (5 bases). CDR1 and CDR2 (germline): LNHNV, YYDKDF (reference sequence). V was trimmed by 0 bases and J by 4 bases, leaving 9 bases between them. The CDR3 has 14 residues. The CDR3 spells CATSREGQLYGYTF. The DNA for the CDR3 is TGTGCCACCAGCAGAGAGGGGCAGCTCTATGGCTACACCTTC.

The chain has TRBV5-5 and TRBJ1-5; no clear D gene. This CDR3 region has 13 residues. Germline V CDR1 and CDR2: SGHKS, YYEKEE (reference sequence). The V and J ends lost 4 bases and 1 base respectively, with 6 bases between them. The CDR3 bases are TGTGCCAGCAGCACGTACAGCAATCAGCCCCAGCATTTT. Protein product: CASSTYSNQPQHF. Variable domain in full (rest from reference TRBV5-5 and TRBJ1-5): DAGVTQSPTHLIKTRGQQVTLRCSPISGHKSVSWYQQVLGQGPQFIFQYYEKEERGRGNFPDRFSARQFPNYSSELNVNALLLGDSALYLCASSTYSNQPQHFGDGTRLSIL.

This clone was seen just once. The chain has TRBV27 and TRBJ1-2; 10 bases match TRBD1. The length of the CDR3 is 13 residues. Germline values: CDR1 MNHEY, CDR2 SMNVEV (reference sequence). After removal of 7 bases from V and 8 bases from J, the junction contained 7 bases not matched to a gene. The CDR3 DNA sequence: TGTGCCAGCACCGACAGGGGGCCAGGCGGCTACACCTTC. Translation gives CASTDRGPGGYTF.

The chain uses TRBV28 and TRBJ1-1; 9 nucleotides align to TRBD1. Germline trimming cut 8 bases from V and 1 base from J; bases unmatched to any gene: 2. The CDR3 has 13 amino acids. CDR1 is MDHEN and CDR2 is SYDVKM in the germline V gene. The CDR3 nucleotides read TGTGCCAGCGGGGGACAGGGGAACACTGAAGCTTTCTTT. The encoded protein is CASGGQGNTEAFF.

This clone was detected only once. The DNA of the CDR3 is TGTGCCAGCAGTAGTTTCGGACAGGGGGCCGGTCAGCCCCAGCATTTT. It specifies CASSSFGQGAGQPQHF. The chain carries TRBV2 and TRBJ1-5; 11 bases are shared with TRBD1. The CDR3 is 16 amino acids. Germline CDR1 SNHLY, CDR2 FYNNEI. J was trimmed by 6 bases and V by 5 bases; bases with no gene match: 9.

The CDR3 region is CASSQVGSGSGSPLHF. The CDR3 DNA reads as TGCGCCAGCAGCCAAGTTGGGTCAGGGTCTGGTTCACCCCTCCACTTT. The gene calls are TRBV4-3 and TRBJ1-6, with D possibly being TRBD1 (5 bases). Germline V gene sequence: CDR1 LGHNA, CDR2 YSLEER. V lost 1 base and J lost 9, with 16 bases in between. CDR3 size: 16 residues.

The rearrangement joins TRBV6-1 to TRBJ1-3; D unclear. V was pared by 5 bases and J by 3 bases, with 5 bases between. The CDR3 contains 12 residues. CDR1 and CDR2 (germline): MNHNS, SASEGT. The DNA for the CDR3 is TGTGCCAGCAGTAGACGTGGAAACACCATATATTTT. Translating gives CASSRRGNTIYF.

The CDR3 DNA reads TGCGCCAGCAGCCATTTAAGGAGGGCTGAAGCTTTCTTT. This gives the protein CASSHLRRAEAFF. This chain joins TRBV4-1 and TRBJ1-1; D unresolved. The germline V gene has CDR1 MGHRA and CDR2 YSYEKL. This CDR3 contains 13 residues. Trimming removed 3 bases from V and 6 bases from J, with 11 bases in between.

CDR3 DNA: TGTGCCAGTAGTATGGCGTTACCGGGACGAAGAATCCGCGTCACCGGGGAGCTGTTTTTT. This encodes CASSMALPGRRIRVTGELFF. The chain is built from TRBV19 and TRBJ2-2; either TRBD1 or TRBD2 may fit D (5 bases each). Trimming took 3 bases from V and 4 from J, leaving 27 bases between them. The CDR3 is 20 amino acids. Germline V gene data show CDR1 as LNHDA and CDR2 as SQIVND (reference sequence).

The chain has TRBV15 and TRBJ2-7; 7 nucleotides match TRBD1. Per the germline V gene, CDR1 is LNHNV and CDR2 is YYDKDF (reference sequence). This CDR3 is 15 amino acids long. V trimming: 0 bases; J trimming: 0 bases; junction bases outside the gene matches: 2. The CDR3 bases are TGTGCCACCAGCAGAGAGTGGGACAGCTCCTACGAGCAGTACTTC. It specifies CATSREWDSSYEQYF. Variable domain in full (rest from reference TRBV15 and TRBJ2-7): DAMVIQNPRYQVTQFGKPVTLSCSQTLNHNVMYWYQQKSSQAPKLLFHYYDKDFNNEADTPDNFQSRRPNTSFCFLDIRSPGLGDTAMYLCATSREWDSSYEQYFGPGTRLTVT.

This clone occurred a few times. The V and J genes are TRBV7-9 and TRBJ1-1, with D possibly being TRBD1 (6 bases). Germline V gives CDR1 SEHNR, CDR2 FQNEAQ (reference sequence). The CDR3 loop spans 12 amino acids. Deletions cut 2 bases from V and 11 bases from J, with 12 bases between. The CDR3 region has the DNA TGTGCCAGCAGCTTAACAGGGTCAGAGGCTTTCTTT. Residues: CASSLTGSEAFF.

This chain connects TRBV6-5 to TRBJ1-5; 8 bases are a match to TRBD1. V gave up 6 bases and J gave up 3 bases; unmatched junction bases: 4. CDR3 length: 14 amino acids. The germline V gene has CDR1 MNHEY and CDR2 SVGAGI. The CDR3, as DNA: TGTGCCAGCAGACAGACAGGGGTCAATCAGCCCCAGCATTTT. Its protein product is CASRQTGVNQPQHF.

This clone was seen only once. V gene TRBV15 combines with J gene TRBJ2-1; 13 bases match TRBD2. With V trimmed by 3 bases and J by 7 bases, 9 bases remained unmatched. Germline lookup yields CDR1 LNHNV and CDR2 YYDKDF (reference sequence). The length of the CDR3 is 17 residues. Written as DNA, the CDR3 is TGTGCCACCAGCAGGACCAGGACTAGCGGGAGCCCAAATGAGCAGTTCTTC. It is translated as CATSRTRTSGSPNEQFF.

The rearrangement links TRBV18 to TRBJ2-6; possible D gene TRBD1, 5 bases. Germline V CDR1 and CDR2: KGHSH, LQKENI. CDR3 size: 16 residues. Trimming shortened V by 3 bases and J by 3 bases, and 12 bases separated the two germline ends. The CDR3 reads CASSPFQGYGANVLTF. In DNA form, the CDR3 reads TGTGCCAGCTCACCCTTCCAGGGCTATGGGGCCAACGTCCTGACTTTC.

The chain uses TRBV29-1 and TRBJ2-1, with 8 nucleotides matching TRBD2. J lost 1 base, V lost 0 bases, and 5 bases had no gene match. CDR1 SQVTM and CDR2 ANQGSEA come from the germline V gene. This CDR3 spans 16 amino acids. CDR3 in amino acids: CSVEDPSGSSYNEQFF. The CDR3, as DNA: TGCAGCGTTGAAGACCCCAGCGGGAGTTCCTACAATGAGCAGTTCTTC.